These 18 T cell receptor beta chains were sequenced from one sample in a study of T-cell reconstitution after alpha-beta-depleted transplantation in children. The library targeted TCRbeta and was prepared with unique molecular identifiers. MiXCR, run by TCRdb on the PCR reads, gives a single entry per CDR3 protein. Here the sample spans some 72,000 distinct CDR3 sequences, about 7% being singletons. The specimen was PBMCs from the stem cell graft donor, collected from the stem cell graft. The receptors were sampled from a human donor who donated a stem cell graft to a child with acute lymphoblastic leukemia.

This clonotype was picked up a small number of times. The rearrangement uses TRBV7-3 and TRBJ1-1; the D is unclear. CDR1 SGHTA and CDR2 FQGTGA come from the germline V gene. CDR3 size: 14 residues. V dropped 5 bases and J dropped 4 bases, with 14 bases sitting between them. As DNA, the CDR3 is TGTGCCAGCAGCCCCTCGCAGTACGGCACTGAAGCTTTCTTT. As protein: CASSPSQYGTEAFF.

The chain carries TRBV8-2 and TRBJ2-7; whether TRBD1, the table's D call, matches the DNA was not checked. TRBV8-2 is a listed pseudogene. The CDR3 is 14 residues long. The CDR3 coding sequence is TGTGCCGTCATAATCGATCTTGGGGGCTACGAGCAGTACTTC. It translates to CAVIIDLGGYEQYF.

This clonotype was seen at least ten times. J is TRBJ2-3 and V is TRBV4-1; TRBD1 matches at 10 bases. The J segment lost 6 bases and the V segment lost 0 bases, leaving 0 bases of the junction unmatched. Germline loops: CDR1 MGHRA, CDR2 YSYEKL. The CDR3 contains 14 residues. The CDR3 nucleotides are TGCGCCAGCAGCCAAGAGGGACAGGGGGATACGCAGTATTTT. The encoded protein is CASSQEGQGDTQYF.

In this sample, this clonotype turned up a few times. The rearrangement uses TRBV29-1 and TRBJ1-1; 8 bases match TRBD1. The germline CDR1 and CDR2 sequences are SQVTM and ANQGSEA. This CDR3 contains 12 residues. Losses at the gene ends were 6 bases for V and 4 bases for J; bases not matched to a gene: 4. CDR3 loop: CSVGQGATEAFF. CDR3 nucleotides: TGCAGCGTCGGACAGGGAGCCACTGAAGCTTTCTTT.

This clonotype was counted ten times or more. The chain is built from TRBV12-3 or TRBV12-4 and TRBJ2-7; D uncertain. V dropped 3 bases and J dropped 2 bases, with 8 bases sitting between them. This CDR3 is built from 13 residues. Here the CDR3 reads CASSLGQTYEQYF. DNA for the CDR3: TGTGCCAGCAGTTTGGGTCAGACCTACGAGCAGTACTTC.

This clonotype was picked up many times. The chain joins TRBV5-1 to TRBJ2-3; D not certain. The V end lost 0 bases, the J end lost 0 bases, and 8 bases lay between the germline ends. Germline loops: CDR1 SGHRS, CDR2 YFSETQ. CDR3 size: 15 residues. The CDR3 bases are TGCGCCAGCAGCTTGGACGGAAAAAGCACAGATACGCAGTATTTT. It encodes CASSLDGKSTDTQYF.

This clonotype has ten or more counts. The J gene is TRBJ1-1, the V gene TRBV19, with D unresolved. This CDR3 comprises 13 residues. V was pared by 2 bases and J by 3 bases, with 7 bases between. CDR1 is LNHDA and CDR2 is SQIVND in the germline V gene (reference sequence). CDR3 nucleotides: TGTGCCAGTAGTATAAGGCACTACACTGAAGCTTTCTTT. This encodes CASSIRHYTEAFF.

Ten or more counts support this clonotype. This chain joins TRBV11-2 and TRBJ2-7, with D hard to call. Trimming shortened V by 3 bases and J by 1 base, and 13 bases separated the two germline ends. Germline V gene data show CDR1 as SGHAT and CDR2 as FQNNGV. The CDR3 length is 15 residues. CDR3 DNA: TGTGCCAGCAGCTTCAGTCGTGGACGGTCCTACGAGCAGTACTTC. This translates into CASSFSRGRSYEQYF.

This clonotype appeared many times. The chain has TRBV9 and TRBJ1-1, with D unresolved. This CDR3 contains 15 residues. Germline assignment: CDR1 SGDLS and CDR2 YYNGEE. The V end lost 3 bases, the J end lost 2 bases, and 14 bases lay between the germline ends. CDR3 loop: CASSASSLFNTEAFF. CDR3 coding DNA: TGTGCCAGCAGCGCTTCGTCCTTATTCAACACTGAAGCTTTCTTT.

In its sample, this clonotype was seen many times. The V call is TRBV7-9, the J call TRBJ1-1; a possible D gene is TRBD1 (6 bases). In germline, CDR1 is SEHNR, CDR2 FQNEAQ (reference sequence). The CDR3 loop spans 17 amino acids. Trimming shortened V by 5 bases and J by 1 base, and 20 bases separated the two germline ends. The CDR3 DNA follows: TGTGCCAGCAGCCTCCAGGAGTTCTTGGACAGGAACACTGAAGCTTTCTTT. This sequence encodes CASSLQEFLDRNTEAFF.

This clonotype came up many times. The chain has TRBV6-1 and TRBJ2-1; D uncertain. The germline V and J ends were trimmed by 0 bases and 9 bases, with 6 bases remaining between them. The CDR3 runs 12 residues. The germline CDR1 and CDR2 sequences are MNHNS and SASEGT. The CDR3 region has the DNA TGTGCCAGCAGTGAAGCTGGAAGTGAGCAGTTCTTC. Translation: CASSEAGSEQFF.

The sample holds a few counts of this clonotype. The chain has TRBV7-9 and TRBJ2-3; 14 bases align to TRBD2. This CDR3 contains 19 residues. V gave up 3 bases and J gave up 5 bases; unmatched junction bases: 13. CDR1 and CDR2 from the germline V gene are SEHNR and FQNEAQ (reference sequence). CDR3 DNA: TGTGCCAGCAGCTTGGTGCCCCTCCGACTAGCGGGGGGGATAGATACGCAGTATTTT. Amino acid sequence: CASSLVPLRLAGGIDTQYF.

This clonotype was observed at least ten times. V usage is TRBV6-5 and J usage is TRBJ1-1; no firm D call. CDR3 length equals 12 residues. CDR1 and CDR2 from the germline V gene are MNHEY and SVGAGI. Trimming removed 6 bases from V and 7 bases from J, with 12 bases in between. The CDR3 protein is CASRLIGGEAFF. CDR3 DNA: TGTGCCAGCAGATTAATAGGTGGTGAAGCTTTCTTT.

The CDR3: CASSYDRVGANVLTF. The CDR3 nucleotides read TGCGCCAGCAGCTACGACAGGGTTGGGGCCAACGTCCTGACTTTC. V gene TRBV5-1 combines with J gene TRBJ2-6, with TRBD1 matching 7 bases. The CDR3 length is 15 residues. From germline, CDR1 is SGHRS and CDR2 YFSETQ. Trimming at V came to 3 bases and at J to 3 bases, leaving 3 bases not matched to a gene.

This clonotype was picked up many times. This chain uses TRBV7-9 with TRBJ1-5, with TRBD1 matching 9 bases. The CDR3 has 17 residues. Germline V gene lookup returns CDR1 SEHNR and CDR2 FQNEAQ (reference sequence). V was pared by 1 base and J by 1 base, with 5 bases of the junction left unmatched. The chain's CDR3 is CASSLETGGSSNQPQHF. For the CDR3, the DNA is TGTGCCAGCAGCTTAGAGACAGGGGGATCAAGCAATCAGCCCCAGCATTTT.

This clonotype has ten or more counts. This rearrangement joins TRBV6-5 to TRBJ2-7; D gene unclear. Germline V gene sequence: CDR1 MNHEY, CDR2 SVGAGI. The CDR3 is 15 residues long. V was clipped by 2 bases and J by 0 bases, with 11 bases between them. The CDR3 protein is CASSYGQPSSYEQYF. The CDR3 DNA sequence: TGTGCCAGCAGTTACGGGCAACCGAGCTCCTACGAGCAGTACTTC.

This clonotype was detected many times. The J gene is TRBJ2-7, the V gene TRBV3-1, with D possibly TRBD2 on 5 matching bases. Per the germline V gene, CDR1 is LGHDT and CDR2 is YNNKEL (reference sequence). V lost 1 base and J 1 base, leaving 11 bases between the germline ends. The CDR3 has 15 residues. CDR3 sequence reads: CASSQGSGKSYEQYF. The CDR3 region has the DNA TGTGCCAGCAGCCAAGGATCGGGGAAGTCCTACGAGCAGTACTTC.

This clonotype was counted ten times or more. The CDR3 region is CASSLGRGLTGELFF. CDR3 bases: TGTGCCAGCAGTTTGGGACGGGGGCTCACCGGGGAGCTGTTTTTT. V and J are TRBV27 and TRBJ2-2; D might be TRBD1 or TRBD2, each matching 6 bases. CDR1 MNHEY and CDR2 SMNVEV come from the germline V gene (reference sequence). The CDR3 has 15 amino acids. V lost 3 bases and J lost 4, with 12 bases in between.